The 3 T cell receptor beta chains below all came from one sample that was sequenced in a study of cytomegalovirus exposure and HLA in healthy donors. PCR involved 60 Vbeta and 13 Jbeta primers. Sequencing used immunoSEQ multiplex PCR; TCRdb keeps in-frame clones, though not all of them. The sample holds roughly 120,000 clones, around three quarters seen once. The sequencing sample was made of PBMCs. These receptors were taken from a man aged 18 to 30 in good health and CMV-seropositive.

The chain links TRBV5-6 to TRBJ2-3; 9 bases align to TRBD2. The CDR3 length is 19 residues. V shed 1 base, J shed 4 bases, and the junction held 16 bases outside the gene matches. Germline lookup yields CDR1 SGHDT and CDR2 YYEEEE. The CDR3, as DNA: TGTGCCAGCAGCTTGTCTTGGCGACTAGCGGCCTCAAAAGCAGATACGCAGTATTTT. Its protein product is CASSLSWRLAASKADTQYF. Drawing the rest from reference TRBV5-6 and TRBJ2-3, the complete variable domain is DAGVTQSPTHLIKTRGQQVTLRCSPKSGHDTVSWYQQALGQGPQFIFQYYEEEERQRGNFPDRFSGHQFPNYSSELNVNALLLGDSALYLCASSLSWRLAASKADTQYFGPGTRLTVL.

The rearrangement joins TRBV6-5 to TRBJ2-3; 10 bases match TRBD2. In germline, CDR1 is MNHEY, CDR2 SVGAGI. After removal of 2 bases from V and 6 bases from J, the junction contained 5 bases not matched to a gene. There are 15 residues in the CDR3. CDR3 loop: CASSYVGLATDTQYF. The CDR3 DNA reads as TGTGCCAGCAGTTACGTGGGACTAGCGACGGATACGCAGTATTTT.

The sample holds one count of this clone. The V gene is TRBV7-6, the J gene TRBJ2-5, with D perhaps TRBD1 (5 bases). Deletions cut 3 bases from V and 4 bases from J, with 9 bases between. This CDR3 spans 13 amino acids. Germline values: CDR1 SGHVS, CDR2 FNYEAQ. The CDR3 DNA reads TGTGCCAGCAGCTTTCAGGGTAGAGAGACCCAGTACTTC. It specifies CASSFQGRETQYF.